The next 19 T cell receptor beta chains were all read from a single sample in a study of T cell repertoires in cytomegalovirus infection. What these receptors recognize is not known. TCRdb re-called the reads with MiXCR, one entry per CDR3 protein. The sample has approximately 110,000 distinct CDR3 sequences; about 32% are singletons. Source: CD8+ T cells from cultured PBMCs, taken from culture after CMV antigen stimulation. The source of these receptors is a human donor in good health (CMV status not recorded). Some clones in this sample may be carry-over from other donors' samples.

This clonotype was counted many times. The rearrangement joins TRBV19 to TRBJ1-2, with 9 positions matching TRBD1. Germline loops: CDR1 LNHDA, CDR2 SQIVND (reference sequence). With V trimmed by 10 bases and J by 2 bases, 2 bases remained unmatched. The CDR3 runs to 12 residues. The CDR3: CATGTGNYGYTF. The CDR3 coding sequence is TGTGCCACCGGGACAGGGAACTATGGCTACACCTTC. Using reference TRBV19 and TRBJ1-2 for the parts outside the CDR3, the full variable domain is DGGITQSPKYLFRKEGQNVTLSCEQNLNHDAMYWYRQDPGQGLRLIYYSQIVNDFQKGDIAEGYSVSREKKESFPLTVTSAQKNPTAFYLCATGTGNYGYTFGSGTRLTVV.

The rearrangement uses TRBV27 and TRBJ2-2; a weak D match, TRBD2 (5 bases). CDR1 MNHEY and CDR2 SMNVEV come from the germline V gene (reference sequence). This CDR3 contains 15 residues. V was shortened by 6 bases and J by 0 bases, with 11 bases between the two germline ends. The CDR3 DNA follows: TGTGCCAGCAGCGGGTATAGCGCGAACACCGGGGAGCTGTTTTTT. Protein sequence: CASSGYSANTGELFF.

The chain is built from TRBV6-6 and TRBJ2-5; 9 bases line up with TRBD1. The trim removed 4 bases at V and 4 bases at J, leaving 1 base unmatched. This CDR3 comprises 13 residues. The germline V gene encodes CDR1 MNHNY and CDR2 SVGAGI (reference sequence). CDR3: CASSWTGVETQYF. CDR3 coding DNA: TGTGCCAGCAGTTGGACAGGGGTAGAGACCCAGTACTTC.

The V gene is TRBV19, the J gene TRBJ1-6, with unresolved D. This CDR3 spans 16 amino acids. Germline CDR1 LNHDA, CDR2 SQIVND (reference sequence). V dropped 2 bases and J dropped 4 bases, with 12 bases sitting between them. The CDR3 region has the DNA TGTGCCAGTAGTATAACCTGGGAATCGTATAATTCACCCCTCCACTTT. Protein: CASSITWESYNSPLHF.

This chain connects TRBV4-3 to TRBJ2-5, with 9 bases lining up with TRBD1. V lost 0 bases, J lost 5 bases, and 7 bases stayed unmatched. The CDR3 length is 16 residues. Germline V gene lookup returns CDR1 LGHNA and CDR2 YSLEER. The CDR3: CASSQDWTGVLETQYF. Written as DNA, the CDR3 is TGCGCCAGCAGCCAAGATTGGACAGGGGTATTGGAGACCCAGTACTTC.

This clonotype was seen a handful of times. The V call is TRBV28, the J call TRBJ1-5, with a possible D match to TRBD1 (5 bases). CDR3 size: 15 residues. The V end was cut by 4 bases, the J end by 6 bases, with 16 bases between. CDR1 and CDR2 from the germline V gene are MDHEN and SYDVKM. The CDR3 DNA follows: TGTGCCAGCAGTTCCCTCCGGGGGGAGTCTCAGCCCCAGCATTTT. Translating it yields CASSSLRGESQPQHF.

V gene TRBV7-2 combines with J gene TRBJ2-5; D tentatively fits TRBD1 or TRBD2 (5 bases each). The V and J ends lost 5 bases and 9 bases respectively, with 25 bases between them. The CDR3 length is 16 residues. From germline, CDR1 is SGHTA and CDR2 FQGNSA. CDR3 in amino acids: CASSNDLGDLAVAQYF. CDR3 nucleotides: TGTGCCAGCAGCAACGATCTGGGGGATCTAGCTGTGGCCCAGTACTTC.

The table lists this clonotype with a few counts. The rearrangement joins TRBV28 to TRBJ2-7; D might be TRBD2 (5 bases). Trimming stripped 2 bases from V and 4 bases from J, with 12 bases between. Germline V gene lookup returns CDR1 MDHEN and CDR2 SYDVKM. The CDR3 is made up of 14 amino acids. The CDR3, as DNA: TGTGCCAGCAGTTTACCGGGGAAAGGATACGAGCAGTACTTC. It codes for CASSLPGKGYEQYF.

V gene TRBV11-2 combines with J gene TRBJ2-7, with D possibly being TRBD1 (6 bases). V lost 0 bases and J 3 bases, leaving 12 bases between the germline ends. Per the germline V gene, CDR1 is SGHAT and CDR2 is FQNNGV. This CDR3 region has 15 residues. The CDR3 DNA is TGTGCCAGCAGCTTAGAACAGGGCCGACTCTACGAGCAGTACTTC. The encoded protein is CASSLEQGRLYEQYF.

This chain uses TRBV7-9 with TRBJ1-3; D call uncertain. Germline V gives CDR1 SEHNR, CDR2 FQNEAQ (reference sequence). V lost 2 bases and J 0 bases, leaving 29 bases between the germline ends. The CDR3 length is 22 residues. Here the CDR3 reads CASSLILDILRSDIRSGNTIYF. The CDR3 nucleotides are TGTGCCAGCAGCTTAATCCTGGATATTCTGAGATCCGACATCCGCTCTGGAAACACCATATATTTT.

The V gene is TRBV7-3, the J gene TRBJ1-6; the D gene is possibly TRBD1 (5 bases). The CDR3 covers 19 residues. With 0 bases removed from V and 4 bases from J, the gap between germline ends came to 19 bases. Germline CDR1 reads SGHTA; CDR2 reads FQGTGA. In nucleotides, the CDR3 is TGTGCCAGCAGCTTAACGGCAGGACACCGAGTTTCGTATAATTCACCCCTCCACTTT. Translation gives CASSLTAGHRVSYNSPLHF.

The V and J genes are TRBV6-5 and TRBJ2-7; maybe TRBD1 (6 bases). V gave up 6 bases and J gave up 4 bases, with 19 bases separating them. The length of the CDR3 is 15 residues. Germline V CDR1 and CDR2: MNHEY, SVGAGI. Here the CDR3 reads CASRFSGTSVYEQYF. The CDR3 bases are TGTGCCAGCAGATTCTCCGGGACATCGGTTTACGAGCAGTACTTC.

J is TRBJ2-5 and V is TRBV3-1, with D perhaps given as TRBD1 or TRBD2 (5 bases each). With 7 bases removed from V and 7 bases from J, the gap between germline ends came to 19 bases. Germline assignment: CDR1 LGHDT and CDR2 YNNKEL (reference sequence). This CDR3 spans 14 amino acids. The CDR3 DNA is TGTGCCAGCACGCGTTGGACCCGTGGGGGGACCCAGTACTTC. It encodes CASTRWTRGGTQYF.

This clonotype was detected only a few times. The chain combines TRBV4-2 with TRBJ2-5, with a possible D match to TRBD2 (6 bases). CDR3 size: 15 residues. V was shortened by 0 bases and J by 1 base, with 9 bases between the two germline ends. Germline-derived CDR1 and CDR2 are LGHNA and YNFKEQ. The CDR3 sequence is CASSQDQEGQETQYF. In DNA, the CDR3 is TGTGCCAGCAGCCAAGACCAGGAGGGCCAAGAGACCCAGTACTTC.

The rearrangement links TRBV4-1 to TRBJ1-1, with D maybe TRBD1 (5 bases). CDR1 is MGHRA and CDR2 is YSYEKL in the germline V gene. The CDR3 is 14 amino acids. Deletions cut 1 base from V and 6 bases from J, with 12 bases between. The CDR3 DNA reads TGCGCCAGCAGCCAAGGTACAGGTGGCTCTGAAGCTTTCTTT. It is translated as CASSQGTGGSEAFF.

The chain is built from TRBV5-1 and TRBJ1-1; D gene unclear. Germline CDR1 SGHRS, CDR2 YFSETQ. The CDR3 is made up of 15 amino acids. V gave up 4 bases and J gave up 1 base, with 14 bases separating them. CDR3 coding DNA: TGCGCCAGCAGCATAGGACGGACGGCGAACACTGAAGCTTTCTTT. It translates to CASSIGRTANTEAFF.

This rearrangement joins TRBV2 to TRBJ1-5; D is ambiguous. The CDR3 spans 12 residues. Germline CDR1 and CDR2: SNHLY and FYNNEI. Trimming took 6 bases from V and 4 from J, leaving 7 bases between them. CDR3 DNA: TGTGCCAGCAGAAACCTGAATCAGCCCCAGCATTTT. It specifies CASRNLNQPQHF.

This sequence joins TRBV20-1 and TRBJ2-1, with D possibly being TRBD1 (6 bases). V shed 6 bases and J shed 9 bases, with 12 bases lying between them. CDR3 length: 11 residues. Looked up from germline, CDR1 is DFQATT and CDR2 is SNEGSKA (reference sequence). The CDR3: CSAVTRGEQFF. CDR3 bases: TGCAGTGCCGTAACCAGGGGTGAGCAGTTCTTC.

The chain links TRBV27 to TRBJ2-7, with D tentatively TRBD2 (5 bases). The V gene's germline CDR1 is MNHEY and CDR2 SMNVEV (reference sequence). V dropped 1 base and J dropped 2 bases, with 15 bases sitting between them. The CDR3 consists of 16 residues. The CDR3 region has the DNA TGTGCCAGCAGTTTATATTTTTCGGGGTCTGCCTACGAGCAGTACTTC. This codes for CASSLYFSGSAYEQYF.